Sequencing of this T cell receptor (beta chain) was carried out in a study of T cells in Graves' hyperthyroidism and ophthalmopathy. Study results and caveats: Most clonotypes expanded in the thyroid (above 0.001) were also present in blood.

Trimming cost V 4 bases and J 6 bases, with 12 bases left between them. The length of the CDR3 is 13 residues. At least 3 on the Clinical Activity Score was recorded for ophthalmopathy patients, who also had NOSPECS grade at least 4 and duration under 3 months. PBMCs were derived from 7.5 to 10 ml fresh peripheral blood. Amplification targeted TCR beta CDR3 regions from RNA transcripts. A first-round RT-PCR of the TCR CDR3 used the HTBI primer set. A single record per CDR3 protein comes from TCRdb applying MiXCR to the multiplex PCR reads. The top ten clones hold less than 45% of a sample with a few hundred thousand distinct CDR3 sequences, 15% to 20% of them seen once. In its sample, this clonotype was seen many times. The antigen is undetermined.

This rearrangement joins TRBV12-3 or TRBV12-4 to TRBJ1-1, with D perhaps matching TRBD1 (5 bases). Sequencing was carried out using blood. This TCR was sampled from a man aged 18 to 35 with Graves' ophthalmopathy. The CDR3 bases are TGTGCCAGCAGTTCCCGGGGGAGCCCTGAAGCTTTCTTT. Its protein product is CASSSRGSPEAFF.